This note documents a single TCR beta chain sequence. Its antigen is unidentified. These data are taken from a study of cytotoxic CD8 clonotypes in ibrutinib-treated CLL. The protocol was immunoSEQ multiplex PCR, while the TCRdb copy is restricted to in-frame clones and leaves out a portion. The sample includes over 130,000 clones, more than 70% of them seen just once. Overall study findings and caveats: Public clonotypes (which were uncommon) either contracted or remained stable on treatment.

Germline V lookup: CDR1 GTSNPN, CDR2 SVGIG (reference sequence). V was pared by 3 bases and J by 4 bases, with 5 bases of the junction left unmatched. The CDR3 is 13 residues long. The clonotype comes from a human donor with chronic lymphocytic leukemia. The chain links TRBV30 to TRBJ1-2; TRBD1 matches 7 bases. The sequencing here drew on PBMCs, taken after 36 months of ibrutinib treatment. CDR3 amino acids: CAWSDGQAYGYTF. The CDR3 region has the DNA TGTGCCTGGAGCGACGGACAGGCCTATGGCTACACCTTC.